The subject of this entry is one T cell receptor beta chain. This entry is derived from a study of blood T cell repertoires in COVID-19. Study summary: The samples span acute and convalescent COVID-19 from the United States, Italy and Spain.

Methods used by the authors: How many nucleated cells were present was estimated from reference gene primer amplification. Assay: immunoSEQ multiplex PCR; the TCRdb copy retains only in-frame clones and omits some. Clone size and V and J calls were adopted from that table, with D and trimming inferred from the DNA. Of around 80,000 clones listed, roughly 80% were seen once; the top ten hold around 4.8%. Germline loops: CDR1 SGHNT, CDR2 YYREEE (reference sequence). The CDR3 contains 12 residues. V dropped 0 bases and J dropped 10 bases, with 8 bases sitting between them. The receptor was isolated from a woman aged 70-85 years with acute or convalescent COVID-19. Source material: peripheral blood. V and J are TRBV5-4 and TRBJ2-1; D gene uncertain. CDR3 DNA: TGTGCCAGCAGCTTGGGGGTGGGCGAGCAGTTCTTC. Translating it yields CASSLGVGEQFF. Full variable domain (remainder filled in from reference TRBV5-4 and TRBJ2-1): ETGVTQSPTHLIKTRGQQVTLRCSSQSGHNTVSWYQQALGQGPQFIFQYYREEENGRGNFPPRFSGLQFPNYSSELNVNALELDDSALYLCASSLGVGEQFFGPGTRLTVL.